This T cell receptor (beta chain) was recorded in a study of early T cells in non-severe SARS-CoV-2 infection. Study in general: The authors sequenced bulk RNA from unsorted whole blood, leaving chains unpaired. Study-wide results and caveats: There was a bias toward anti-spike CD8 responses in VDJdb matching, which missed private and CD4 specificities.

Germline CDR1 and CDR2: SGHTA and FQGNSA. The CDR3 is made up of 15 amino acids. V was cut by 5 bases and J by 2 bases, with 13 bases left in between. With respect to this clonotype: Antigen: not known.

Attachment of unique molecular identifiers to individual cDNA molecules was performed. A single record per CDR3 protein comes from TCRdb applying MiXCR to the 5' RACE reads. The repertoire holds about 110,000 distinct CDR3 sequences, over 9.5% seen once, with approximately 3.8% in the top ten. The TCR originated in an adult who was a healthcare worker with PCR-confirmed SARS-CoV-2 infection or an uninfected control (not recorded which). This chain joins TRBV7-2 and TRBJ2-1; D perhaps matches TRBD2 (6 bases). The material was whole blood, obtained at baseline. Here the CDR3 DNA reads TGTGCCAGCAGCCCACTGCGGGGACCCTACAATGAGCAGTTCTTC. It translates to CASSPLRGPYNEQFF.